This TCR beta chain emerged from a study of blood T cell repertoires in COVID-19. Study-level background: Researchers got acute and convalescent COVID-19 samples from the United States, Italy and Spain.

Germline V gene lookup returns CDR1 SGHVS and CDR2 FNYEAQ. This CDR3 has 16 amino acids. Between the trimmed V and J ends, which lost 5 bases and 5 bases, there was a span of 18 bases. Using immunoSEQ multiplex PCR, the repertoire was profiled, and TCRdb retains in-frame clones only, with some absent. The sample has around 65,000 clones, over 80% seen once. This receptor was identified in a human donor in a cohort sampled during active COVID-19. This chain links TRBV7-6 with TRBJ2-2, with D maybe TRBD1 (6 bases). Sequencing input: peripheral blood. The CDR3 reads CASSPLQGHRTGELFF. The DNA of the CDR3 is TGTGCCAGCAGCCCTCTGCAGGGGCATAGGACCGGGGAGCTGTTTTTT.